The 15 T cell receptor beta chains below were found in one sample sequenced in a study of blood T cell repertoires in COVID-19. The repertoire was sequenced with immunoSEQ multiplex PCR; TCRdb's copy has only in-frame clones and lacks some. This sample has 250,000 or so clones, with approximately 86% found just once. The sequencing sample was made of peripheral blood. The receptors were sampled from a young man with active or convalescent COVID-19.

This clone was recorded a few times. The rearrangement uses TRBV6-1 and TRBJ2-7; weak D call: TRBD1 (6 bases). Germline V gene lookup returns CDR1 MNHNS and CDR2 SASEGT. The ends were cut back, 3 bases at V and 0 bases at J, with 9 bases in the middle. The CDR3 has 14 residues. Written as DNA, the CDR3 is TGTGCCAGCAGTGATCAGGGGTTCTCCTACGAGCAGTACTTC. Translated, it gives CASSDQGFSYEQYF.

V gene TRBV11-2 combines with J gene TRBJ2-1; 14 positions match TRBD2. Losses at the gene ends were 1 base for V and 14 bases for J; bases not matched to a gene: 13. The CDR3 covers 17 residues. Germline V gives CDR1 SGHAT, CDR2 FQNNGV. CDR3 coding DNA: TGTGCCAGCAGCTTAGGTAGACTGGGACTAGCGGGGGAAATTGAGTTCTTC. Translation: CASSLGRLGLAGEIEFF.

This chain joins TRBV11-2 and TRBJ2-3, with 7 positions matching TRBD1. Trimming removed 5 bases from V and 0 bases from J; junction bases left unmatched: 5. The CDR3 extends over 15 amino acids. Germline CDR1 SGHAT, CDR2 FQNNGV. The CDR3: CASSVYRGSTDTQYF. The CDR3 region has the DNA TGTGCCAGCAGCGTATACAGGGGTAGCACAGATACGCAGTATTTT.

CDR3 sequence: CASSRLGGASTEAFF. CDR3 nucleotides: TGCGCCAGCTCCCGCCTGGGGGGTGCGAGCACTGAAGCTTTCTTT. The chain links TRBV5-1 to TRBJ1-1; maybe TRBD1 (5 bases). The V and J ends lost 7 bases and 4 bases respectively, with 20 bases between them. CDR3 length: 15 amino acids. Germline CDR1 reads SGHRS; CDR2 reads YFSETQ.

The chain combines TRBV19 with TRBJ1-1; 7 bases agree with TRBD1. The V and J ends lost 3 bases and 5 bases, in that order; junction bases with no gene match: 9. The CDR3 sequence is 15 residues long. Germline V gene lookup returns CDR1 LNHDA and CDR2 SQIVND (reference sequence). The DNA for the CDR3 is TGTGCCAGTAGTATTTTTCAGGGGGAGGCTACTGAAGCTTTCTTT. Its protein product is CASSIFQGEATEAFF.

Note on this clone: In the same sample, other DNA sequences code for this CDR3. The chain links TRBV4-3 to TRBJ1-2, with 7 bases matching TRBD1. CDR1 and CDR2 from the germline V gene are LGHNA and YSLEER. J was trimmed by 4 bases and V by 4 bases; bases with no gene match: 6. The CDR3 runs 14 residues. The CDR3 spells CASSPGTASYGYTF. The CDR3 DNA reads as TGCGCCAGCAGCCCCGGGACAGCGTCCTATGGCTACACCTTC.

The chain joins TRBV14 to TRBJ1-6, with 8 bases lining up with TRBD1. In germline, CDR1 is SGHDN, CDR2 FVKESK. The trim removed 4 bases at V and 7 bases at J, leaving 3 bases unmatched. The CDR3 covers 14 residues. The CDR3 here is CASSRDRLNSPLHF. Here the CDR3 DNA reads TGTGCCAGCAGCCGGGACAGGTTGAATTCACCCCTCCACTTT.

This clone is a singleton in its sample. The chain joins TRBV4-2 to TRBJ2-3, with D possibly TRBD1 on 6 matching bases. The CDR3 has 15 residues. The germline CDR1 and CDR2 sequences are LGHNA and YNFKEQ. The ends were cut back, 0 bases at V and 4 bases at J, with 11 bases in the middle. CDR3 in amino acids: CASSQDVQGADTQYF. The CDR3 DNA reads TGTGCCAGCAGCCAAGATGTACAGGGCGCAGATACGCAGTATTTT.

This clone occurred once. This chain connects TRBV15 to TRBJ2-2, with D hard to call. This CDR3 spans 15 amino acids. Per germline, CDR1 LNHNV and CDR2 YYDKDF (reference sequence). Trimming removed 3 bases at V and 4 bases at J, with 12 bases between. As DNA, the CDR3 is TGTGCCACCAGCAGGATTGAGAGCTTCACCGGGGAGCTGTTTTTT. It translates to CATSRIESFTGELFF.

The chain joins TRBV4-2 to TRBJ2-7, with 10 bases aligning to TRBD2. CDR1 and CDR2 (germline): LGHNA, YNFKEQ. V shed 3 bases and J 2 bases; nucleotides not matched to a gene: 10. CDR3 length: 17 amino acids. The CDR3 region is CASSQLSSGGNPYEQYF. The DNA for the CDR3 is TGTGCCAGCAGCCAGCTTTCTAGCGGGGGAAACCCCTACGAGCAGTACTTC.

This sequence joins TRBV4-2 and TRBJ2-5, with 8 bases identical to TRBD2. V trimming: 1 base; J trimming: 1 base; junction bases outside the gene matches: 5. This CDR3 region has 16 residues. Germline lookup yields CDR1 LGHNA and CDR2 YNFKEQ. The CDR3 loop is CASSQGVAGSQETQYF. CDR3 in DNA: TGTGCCAGCAGCCAAGGGGTAGCGGGGTCCCAAGAGACCCAGTACTTC.

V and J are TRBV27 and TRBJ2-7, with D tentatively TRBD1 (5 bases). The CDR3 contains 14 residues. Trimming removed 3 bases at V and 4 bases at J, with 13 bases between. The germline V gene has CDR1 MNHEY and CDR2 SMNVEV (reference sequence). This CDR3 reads CASSFQGTRYEQYF. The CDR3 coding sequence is TGTGCCAGCAGTTTTCAGGGAACCCGGTACGAGCAGTACTTC.

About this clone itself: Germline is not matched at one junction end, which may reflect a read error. CDR3 DNA sequence: TGTGCCAGCGGCGTTGGCCTTGGACTTCCTCCTAATGAAAAACTGTTTTTT. Amino acids: CASGVGLGLPPNEKLFF. The genes are TRBV9 and TRBJ1-4; D unclear. This CDR3 has 17 residues. Germline assignment: CDR1 SGDLS and CDR2 YYNGEE. Looking up the rest from reference TRBV9 and TRBJ1-4 gives the full variable domain: DSGVTQTPKHLITATGQRVTLRCSPRSGDLSVYWYQQSLDQGLQFLIQYYNGEERAKGNILERFSAQQFPDLHSELNLSSLELGDSALYFCASGVGLGLPPNEKLFFGSGTQLSVL.

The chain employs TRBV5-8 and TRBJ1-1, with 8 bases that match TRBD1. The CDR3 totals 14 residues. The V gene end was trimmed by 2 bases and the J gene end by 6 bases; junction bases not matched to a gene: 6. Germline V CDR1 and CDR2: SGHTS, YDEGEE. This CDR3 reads CASSFGTGLPEAFF. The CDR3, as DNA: TGTGCCAGCAGCTTCGGGACAGGATTACCTGAAGCTTTCTTT. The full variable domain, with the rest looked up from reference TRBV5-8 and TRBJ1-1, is EAGVTQSPTHLIKTRGQQATLRCSPISGHTSVYWYQQALGLGLQFLLWYDEGEERNRGNFPPRFSGRQFPNYSSELNVNALELEDSALYLCASSFGTGLPEAFFGQGTRLTVV.

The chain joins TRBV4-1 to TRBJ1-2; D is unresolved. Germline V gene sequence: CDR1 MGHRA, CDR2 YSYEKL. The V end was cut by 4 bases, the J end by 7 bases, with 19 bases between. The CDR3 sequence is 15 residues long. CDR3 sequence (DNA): TGCGCCAGCAGCCGTGAGGGAGTCCTCAATTTTGGCTACACCTTC. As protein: CASSREGVLNFGYTF.